This TCR beta chain stems from a study of sequential checkpoint blockade in melanoma. V was pared by 6 bases and J by 2 bases, with 6 bases between. The CDR3 loop spans 12 amino acids. Germline V gene sequence: CDR1 SGHTA, CDR2 FQGNSA. Sequenced by immunoSEQ multiplex PCR; TCRdb stores in-frame clones only, minus some. The data show 15,000 to 20,000 clones, with around 65% seen just once and 10% to 15% held by the top ten. Documented treatment: randomized to nivolumab then ipilimumab (arm A) or the reverse (arm B). This clone showed up just once. The chain combines TRBV7-2 with TRBJ2-3; D unresolved. This TCR was sampled from a human donor with melanoma. The source material was CD8+ T cells sorted from blood (inferred from file names), sampled from a patient given nivolumab and ipilimumab in sequence. The CDR3 DNA follows: TGTGCCAGCAGTCCTGTCACAGATACGCAGTATTTT. This gives the protein CASSPVTDTQYF. The full variable domain, completed using reference TRBV7-2 and TRBJ2-3, is GAGVSQSPSNKVTEKGKDVELRCDPISGHTALYWYRQSLGQGLEFLIYFQGNSAPDKSGLPSDRFSAERTGGSVSTLTIQRTQQEDSAVYLCASSPVTDTQYFGPGTRLTVL.